Each of the 29 T cell receptor beta chains below was sequenced from the same sample in a study of blood T cell repertoires in COVID-19. Assay: immunoSEQ multiplex PCR; the TCRdb copy retains only in-frame clones and omits some. This sample has around 250,000 clones, with approximately 84% found just once. The sequencing input was PBMCs or T cells enriched from blood (not recorded which). These receptors came from a man in his fifties or sixties who had recovered from COVID-19.

The rearrangement uses TRBV19 and TRBJ1-6; D may be TRBD1 (6 bases). Germline CDR1 reads LNHDA; CDR2 reads SQIVND (reference sequence). V dropped 6 bases and J dropped 7 bases, with 22 bases sitting between them. The CDR3 covers 17 residues. DNA of the CDR3: TGTGCCAGTAGCACAATTAGCAGGACAGTCGTCAATTCACCCCTCCACTTT. Its protein is CASSTISRTVVNSPLHF.

The gene calls are TRBV18 and TRBJ1-1; D gene uncertain. V was trimmed by 6 bases and J by 2 bases, leaving 19 bases between them. Germline lookup yields CDR1 KGHSH and CDR2 LQKENI. The CDR3 extends over 16 amino acids. CDR3 DNA sequence: TGTGCCAGCTCCCCTAACCAGAGGGCTCCTAACACTGAAGCTTTCTTT. It is translated as CASSPNQRAPNTEAFF.

The chain is built from TRBV19 and TRBJ2-7; 9 nucleotides line up with TRBD1. V lost 2 bases to trimming and J lost 5 bases; unmatched junction nucleotides: 4. This CDR3 has 14 amino acids. Germline V gene lookup returns CDR1 LNHDA and CDR2 SQIVND (reference sequence). The CDR3 DNA reads TGTGCCAGTAGTATACGGGACAGGGTAAACGAGCAGTACTTC. This gives the protein CASSIRDRVNEQYF.

The chain combines TRBV5-4 with TRBJ2-7, with D perhaps TRBD2 (6 bases). V was pared by 4 bases and J by 7 bases, with 15 bases between. Looked up from germline, CDR1 is SGHNT and CDR2 is YYREEE (reference sequence). The CDR3 is 13 amino acids. In nucleotides, the CDR3 is TGTGCCAGCAGCCTCTCCGGGGGTTGGGAGCAGTACTTC. Amino acid sequence: CASSLSGGWEQYF.

This clone appeared once. The junction does not match germline at one end; this may be a read error. The V gene is TRBV15, the J gene TRBJ1-2, with a weak D call TRBD1 (5 bases). The CDR3 extends over 13 amino acids. CDR1 is LNHNV and CDR2 is YYDKDF in the germline V gene (reference sequence). The CDR3 loop reads CATSRDPGPLRAF. The DNA of the CDR3 is TGTGCCACCAGCAGAGATCCAGGGCCCCTACGCGCCTTC. Drawing the rest from reference TRBV15 and TRBJ1-2, the complete variable domain is DAMVIQNPRYQVTQFGKPVTLSCSQTLNHNVMYWYQQKSSQAPKLLFHYYDKDFNNEADTPDNFQSRRPNTSFCFLDIRSPGLGDTAMYLCATSRDPGPLRAFGSGTRLTVV.

The V and J genes are TRBV7-8 and TRBJ2-3; 9 nucleotides align to TRBD1. The V segment lost 1 base and the J segment 0 bases; nucleotides outside the gene matches: 8. Looked up from germline, CDR1 is SGHVS and CDR2 is FQNEAQ. This CDR3 region has 18 residues. CDR3 sequence reads: CASSLEETGGTSTDTQYF. Written as DNA, the CDR3 is TGTGCCAGCAGCTTAGAGGAGACAGGGGGGACTAGCACAGATACGCAGTATTTT.

V gene TRBV6-2 or TRBV6-3 combines with J gene TRBJ2-1; TRBD2 agrees at 9 bases. The CDR3 covers 16 residues. Unmatched junction bases numbered 6, after V lost 6 bases and J lost 0 bases. From germline, CDR1 is MNHEY and CDR2 SVGEGT. CDR3: CASSTTSGRSYNEQFF. CDR3 nucleotides: TGTGCCAGCAGCACAACTAGCGGGCGCTCCTACAATGAGCAGTTCTTC.

CDR3: CASSLGQGRGQETQYF. DNA for the CDR3: TGCGCCAGCAGCTTGGGACAGGGTAGGGGGCAAGAGACCCAGTACTTC. The genes are TRBV5-1 and TRBJ2-5; 7 bases map to TRBD1. With V trimmed by 0 bases and J by 2 bases, 7 bases remained unmatched. The length of the CDR3 is 16 residues. The germline V gene has CDR1 SGHRS and CDR2 YFSETQ.

The rearrangement joins TRBV10-3 to TRBJ1-4; possibly TRBD1 for D (6 bases). The CDR3 runs 14 residues. With 4 bases removed from V and 2 bases from J, the gap between germline ends came to 8 bases. Germline-derived CDR1 and CDR2 are ENHRY and SYGVKD. Here the CDR3 DNA reads TGTGCCATCAGTGTAGGACAGACTAATGAAAAACTGTTTTTT. It yields the protein CAISVGQTNEKLFF.

The genes are TRBV20-1 and TRBJ2-5; 12 nucleotides line up with TRBD2. This CDR3 has 14 amino acids. The V and J ends lost 3 bases and 5 bases, in that order; junction bases with no gene match: 4. Germline CDR1 is DFQATT and CDR2 is SNEGSKA (reference sequence). The CDR3: CSASRLAGAETQYF. CDR3 sequence (DNA): TGCAGTGCTAGTCGACTAGCGGGAGCGGAGACCCAGTACTTC.

V gene TRBV7-2 combines with J gene TRBJ1-4; tentatively, D is TRBD1 (6 bases). With 4 bases removed from V and 8 bases from J, the gap between germline ends came to 17 bases. CDR3 length equals 15 residues. The germline CDR1 and CDR2 sequences are SGHTA and FQGNSA. In nucleotides, the CDR3 is TGTGCCAGCAGCTCTGTGGGCAGGGGAGGGGAAAAACTGTTTTTT. Its translation: CASSSVGRGGEKLFF.

The chain employs TRBV30 and TRBJ1-6; unclear D gene. The V gene's germline CDR1 is GTSNPN and CDR2 SVGIG (reference sequence). Trimming stripped 5 bases from V and 5 bases from J, with 10 bases between. This CDR3 contains 13 residues. This chain's CDR3 is CAWDDKNNSPLHF. CDR3 DNA sequence: TGTGCCTGGGACGACAAGAATAATTCACCCCTCCACTTT.

This rearrangement joins TRBV7-2 to TRBJ1-1; no firm D call. There are 15 residues in the CDR3. Germline CDR1 is SGHTA and CDR2 is FQGNSA. V lost 3 bases, J lost 4 bases, and 15 bases lay in between. The CDR3 reads CASSFVLKQPTEAFF. DNA of the CDR3: TGTGCCAGCAGCTTCGTACTGAAACAGCCCACTGAAGCTTTCTTT. The full variable domain, its missing parts supplied by reference TRBV7-2 and TRBJ1-1, is GAGVSQSPSNKVTEKGKDVELRCDPISGHTALYWYRQSLGQGLEFLIYFQGNSAPDKSGLPSDRFSAERTGGSVSTLTIQRTQQEDSAVYLCASSFVLKQPTEAFFGQGTRLTVV.

The chain links TRBV27 to TRBJ2-7, with a possible D match to TRBD2 (6 bases). Germline CDR1 and CDR2: MNHEY and SMNVEV (reference sequence). This CDR3 is built from 16 residues. The V gene lost 0 bases and the J gene lost 5 bases, with 17 bases spanning the gap. The chain's CDR3 is CASSLSRGIKVDEQYF. The DNA for the CDR3 is TGTGCCAGCAGTTTATCTCGGGGGATTAAGGTCGACGAGCAGTACTTC.

This sequence joins TRBV7-8 and TRBJ2-1, with D possibly TRBD1 on 6 matching bases. This CDR3 is 14 amino acids long. V dropped 5 bases and J dropped 7 bases, with 15 bases sitting between them. The germline V gene has CDR1 SGHVS and CDR2 FQNEAQ. The CDR3 here is CASSPARGANEQFF. CDR3 nucleotides: TGTGCCAGCAGCCCCGCCAGGGGCGCGAATGAGCAGTTCTTC.

The chain couples TRBV18 to TRBJ2-7; 8 nucleotides line up with TRBD2. CDR1 and CDR2 from the germline V gene are KGHSH and LQKENI. CDR3 size: 14 residues. Germline trimming cut 3 bases from V and 6 bases from J; bases unmatched to any gene: 7. The CDR3 bases are TGTGCCAGCTCACCTAGCGGGAACCGAGGCGAGCAGTACTTC. Translated: CASSPSGNRGEQYF.

This clone appeared a few times. This rearrangement joins TRBV27 to TRBJ1-2; 10 bases line up with TRBD1. CDR3 length: 12 residues. The ends lost 3 bases at V and 10 bases at J; junction bases unmatched: 2. Germline lookup yields CDR1 MNHEY and CDR2 SMNVEV (reference sequence). This CDR3 reads CASSLGTGDYTF. The CDR3 nucleotides read TGTGCCAGCAGTTTGGGGACAGGGGACTACACCTTC.

The genes are TRBV9 and TRBJ1-1; 7 positions agree with TRBD1. This CDR3 contains 14 residues. Per the germline V gene, CDR1 is SGDLS and CDR2 is YYNGEE. Trimming removed 3 bases from V and 4 bases from J; junction bases left unmatched: 6. CDR3 coding DNA: TGTGCCAGCAGCGGGACAGGCCTCAGCACTGAAGCTTTCTTT. This encodes CASSGTGLSTEAFF.

Only a few counts were recorded for this clone. The CDR3 protein is CAWTPGGINTIYF. As DNA, the CDR3 is TGTGCCTGGACCCCGGGGGGGATAAACACCATATATTTT. The rearrangement links TRBV30 to TRBJ1-3; D possibly corresponds to TRBD1 (5 bases). CDR1 GTSNPN and CDR2 SVGIG come from the germline V gene (reference sequence). CDR3 size: 13 residues. Trimming cost V 4 bases and J 6 bases, with 13 bases left between them.

The gene calls are TRBV6-5 and TRBJ2-1; 14 bases map to TRBD2. The J segment lost 9 bases and the V segment lost 7 bases, leaving 5 bases of the junction unmatched. The CDR3 is 14 amino acids. Germline V gives CDR1 MNHEY, CDR2 SVGAGI. The DNA of the CDR3 is TGTGCCAGCAAGAGACTAGCGGGAGGGGCTGAGCAGTTCTTC. Protein sequence: CASKRLAGGAEQFF.

This clone appeared once. The gene calls are TRBV12-5 and TRBJ1-3; D possibly corresponds to TRBD1 (5 bases). The CDR3 contains 16 residues. Germline CDR1 is LGHNT and CDR2 is FRNRAP. Trimming stripped 5 bases from V and 0 bases from J, with 14 bases between. CDR3: CASGPSVGVSGNTIYF. Written as DNA, the CDR3 is TGTGCTAGTGGTCCTAGCGTGGGGGTCTCTGGAAACACCATATATTTT.

V gene TRBV5-1 combines with J gene TRBJ2-2; TRBD2 matches at 9 bases. Germline CDR1 is SGHRS and CDR2 is YFSETQ. CDR3 size: 18 residues. The V segment lost 0 bases and the J segment 1 base; nucleotides outside the gene matches: 7. The CDR3 region is CASSLGSGTSRNTGELFF. The CDR3 DNA sequence: TGCGCCAGCAGCTTGGGTTCGGGGACTAGCAGGAACACCGGGGAGCTGTTTTTT.

The V gene is TRBV7-9, the J gene TRBJ1-2, with D perhaps matching TRBD1 (5 bases). The CDR3 covers 15 residues. Per germline, CDR1 SEHNR and CDR2 FQNEAQ (reference sequence). The V and J ends lost 1 base and 6 bases respectively, with 15 bases between them. CDR3 nucleotides: TGTGCCAGCAGCTTAGGTAACGGATGGGGCCATGGCTACACCTTC. Its protein is CASSLGNGWGHGYTF.

The table lists this clone with a few counts. The V and J genes are TRBV9 and TRBJ1-2; the match to TRBD1 covers 8 bases. The CDR3 runs to 13 residues. Germline CDR1 reads SGDLS; CDR2 reads YYNGEE. Losses at the gene ends were 7 bases for V and 8 bases for J; bases not matched to a gene: 10. This chain's CDR3 is CASGKGQGEGYTF. The CDR3 DNA sequence: TGTGCCAGCGGGAAAGGACAGGGAGAAGGCTACACCTTC.

The rearrangement joins TRBV3-1 (or the pseudogene TRBV3-2) to TRBJ2-7; TRBD2 might be the D (7 bases). The CDR3 sequence is 13 residues long. CDR1 and CDR2 from the germline V gene are LGHDT and YNNKEL (reference sequence). The V end lost 7 bases, the J end lost 1 base, and 11 bases lay between the germline ends. The CDR3: CASTRGASYEQYF. The CDR3 bases are TGTGCCAGCACTCGGGGGGCTTCCTACGAGCAGTACTTC.

The DNA of the CDR3 is TGTGCCAGCAGCCGGGGGAGGGATGGCGAGCAGTACTTC. Translated, it gives CASSRGRDGEQYF. The V call is TRBV2, the J call TRBJ2-7, with 7 nucleotides matching TRBD2. This CDR3 region has 13 residues. V was clipped by 6 bases and J by 6 bases; unmatched bases: 8. The germline V gene has CDR1 SNHLY and CDR2 FYNNEI.

The V call is TRBV28, the J call TRBJ2-1; 8 bases align to TRBD2. CDR3 length equals 14 residues. The trim removed 8 bases at V and 0 bases at J, leaving 3 bases unmatched. Germline loops: CDR1 MDHEN, CDR2 SYDVKM. The CDR3 is CASQSGSSYNEQFF. The CDR3 DNA reads as TGTGCCAGCCAGAGCGGGAGCTCCTACAATGAGCAGTTCTTC. Full variable domain (remainder filled in from reference TRBV28 and TRBJ2-1): DVKVTQSSRYLVKRTGEKVFLECVQDMDHENMFWYRQDPGLGLRLIYFSYDVKMKEKGDIPEGYSVSREKKERFSLILESASTNQTSMYLCASQSGSSYNEQFFGPGTRLTVL.

The V call is TRBV11-1, the J call TRBJ1-4, with TRBD1 as a possible D gene (5 bases). This CDR3 has 16 residues. The V and J ends lost 4 bases and 0 bases respectively, with 12 bases between them. The germline V gene encodes CDR1 SGHAT and CDR2 FQDESV (reference sequence). In nucleotides, the CDR3 is TGTGCCAGCAGCTACGACAGCGTTGCAACTAATGAAAAACTGTTTTTT. Protein: CASSYDSVATNEKLFF.

In its sample, this clone was seen a few times. The chain recombines TRBV6-1 with TRBJ1-5, with TRBD1 as a possible D gene (6 bases). With 1 base removed from V and 0 bases from J, the gap between germline ends came to 16 bases. CDR3 size: 18 residues. CDR1 and CDR2 (germline): MNHNS, SASEGT. The chain's CDR3 is CASSEEGGGLFSNQPQHF. In DNA, the CDR3 is TGTGCCAGCAGTGAAGAGGGCGGGGGGCTTTTTAGCAATCAGCCCCAGCATTTT.